This entry lists 12 T cell receptor beta chains sequenced from one sample in a study of T cells after yellow fever vaccination. Via MiXCR, TCRdb re-called the 5' RACE reads, giving one row per CDR3 protein. The profile shows some 300,000 distinct CDR3 sequences, around a tenth of them singletons. Here the sequenced sample was CD4+ T cells sorted from PBMCs, taken 45 days after the yellow fever booster vaccination. The receptors here all came from a young man who received the YFV17D yellow fever vaccine.

The chain is built from TRBV7-9 and TRBJ1-1; D call uncertain. The CDR3 extends over 13 amino acids. The germline gives CDR1 SEHNR, CDR2 FQNEAQ (reference sequence). The V end lost 2 bases, the J end lost 4 bases, and 8 bases lay between the germline ends. CDR3 loop: CASSLTSVTEAFF. The CDR3 DNA reads TGTGCCAGCAGCTTAACGTCGGTCACTGAAGCTTTCTTT.

DNA of the CDR3: TGTGCCAGCAGCTTGGACAGCCTGCCTAGGGGCTATGGCTACACCTTC. This translates into CASSLDSLPRGYGYTF. The chain employs TRBV7-2 and TRBJ1-2; TRBD1 might be the D (6 bases). Trimming stripped 3 bases from V and 4 bases from J, with 18 bases between. The CDR3 is made up of 16 amino acids. Germline CDR1 and CDR2: SGHTA and FQGNSA.

This clonotype was seen many times. The genes are TRBV7-6 and TRBJ2-5; D possibly uses TRBD1 or TRBD2 (5 bases each). From germline, CDR1 is SGHVS and CDR2 FNYEAQ. The V gene lost 5 bases and the J gene lost 0 bases, with 10 bases spanning the gap. This CDR3 has 14 residues. The CDR3 is CASSIGTNQETQYF. The CDR3 bases are TGTGCCAGCAGCATCGGGACCAACCAAGAGACCCAGTACTTC.

This clonotype has more than one count but fewer than ten. The chain joins TRBV25-1 to TRBJ1-6; D remains unclear. The CDR3 has 13 residues. Germline-derived CDR1 and CDR2 are MGHDK and SYGVNS. The V end was cut by 4 bases, the J end by 10 bases, with 11 bases between. CDR3 DNA sequence: TGTGCCAGCAGTGGTACGGTAAGGTCACCCCTCCACTTT. This codes for CASSGTVRSPLHF.

This clonotype was seen repeatedly, ten times or more. The CDR3 here is CASSLARGPGRTQYF. CDR3 DNA sequence: TGCGCCAGCAGCTTGGCACGGGGGCCGGGGAGGACCCAGTACTTC. The chain employs TRBV5-1 and TRBJ2-5; D may be TRBD1 or TRBD2 (6 bases each). Trimming cost V 0 bases and J 7 bases, with 16 bases left between them. This CDR3 has 15 residues. Per germline, CDR1 SGHRS and CDR2 YFSETQ.

The chain uses TRBV5-1 and TRBJ2-5; D not certain. The CDR3 contains 13 residues. V lost 5 bases to trimming and J lost 2 bases, with 10 bases between them. The germline V gene has CDR1 SGHRS and CDR2 YFSETQ. CDR3 coding DNA: TGCGCCAGCAGTCTAACACCACAAGAGACCCAGTACTTC. It encodes CASSLTPQETQYF.

The chain uses TRBV6-5 and TRBJ2-2; D is unclear. The CDR3 is 14 residues long. V was trimmed by 2 bases and J by 1 base, leaving 5 bases between them. Per germline, CDR1 MNHEY and CDR2 SVGAGI. Here the CDR3 reads CASSYHGNTGELFF. CDR3 DNA sequence: TGTGCCAGCAGTTACCACGGGAACACCGGGGAGCTGTTTTTT.

This clonotype was detected only a few times. The V gene is TRBV2, the J gene TRBJ2-5; tentatively, D is TRBD1 (5 bases). Trimming removed 10 bases at V and 5 bases at J, with 14 bases between. This CDR3 has 12 amino acids. The V gene's germline CDR1 is SNHLY and CDR2 FYNNEI. CDR3 in amino acids: CATQGESETQYF. DNA of the CDR3: TGTGCCACCCAAGGGGAATCGGAGACCCAGTACTTC.

This clonotype appeared a few times. The chain combines TRBV7-2 with TRBJ2-3; D unclear. This CDR3 spans 14 amino acids. Germline V gives CDR1 SGHTA, CDR2 FQGNSA. V gave up 1 base and J gave up 4 bases, with 9 bases separating them. CDR3 protein: CASSLERVADTQYF. The DNA of the CDR3 is TGTGCCAGCAGCTTAGAAAGGGTGGCAGATACGCAGTATTTT.

The table lists this clonotype with a few counts. The genes are TRBV6-5 and TRBJ1-4; D unclear. The V gene's germline CDR1 is MNHEY and CDR2 SVGAGI. V lost 6 bases and J 13 bases, leaving 15 bases between the germline ends. The CDR3 runs to 12 residues. This CDR3 reads CASRNRGTALFF. The CDR3 DNA follows: TGTGCCAGCAGAAACCGAGGAACAGCACTGTTTTTT.

The rearrangement links TRBV19 to TRBJ1-1; D is ambiguous. Trimming removed 8 bases at V and 4 bases at J, with 17 bases between. This CDR3 region has 14 residues. Germline V gene lookup returns CDR1 LNHDA and CDR2 SQIVND (reference sequence). CDR3 region: CASAFSGEGTEAFF. Here the CDR3 DNA reads TGTGCCAGTGCATTTTCCGGGGAGGGCACTGAAGCTTTCTTT.

This clonotype appeared a few times. The chain links TRBV5-1 to TRBJ2-3; the D is unclear. This CDR3 is 15 amino acids long. Trimming removed 0 bases from V and 2 bases from J, with 10 bases in between. CDR1 and CDR2 from the germline V gene are SGHRS and YFSETQ. CDR3 DNA sequence: TGCGCCAGCAGCTTGGTGGTTCCTTACACAGATACGCAGTATTTT. As protein: CASSLVVPYTDTQYF.